This T cell receptor (beta chain) originates from a study of T cells in localized non-small cell lung cancer. TCRdb's table, derived via immunoSEQ multiplex PCR, lists solely in-frame clones and lacks some. The table has about 34,000 clones, roughly 94% seen once. Germline V gives CDR1 SGHRS, CDR2 YFSETQ. CDR3 length: 16 amino acids. Deletions cut 1 base from V and 4 bases from J, with 15 bases between. This sequence originates from a woman aged 35 to 70 with stage I lung adenocarcinoma. V gene TRBV5-1 combines with J gene TRBJ2-1, with D perhaps given as TRBD1 or TRBD2 (5 bases each). Sequenced here: peripheral blood, sampled before any cancer treatment. The CDR3 protein is CASSLSGTALYNEQFF. Written as DNA, the CDR3 is TGCGCCAGCAGCTTGTCGGGGACGGCCCTATACAATGAGCAGTTCTTC. Full variable domain (outside the CDR3, taken from reference TRBV5-1 and TRBJ2-1): KAGVTQTPRYLIKTRGQQVTLSCSPISGHRSVSWYQQTPGQGLQFLFEYFSETQRNKGNFPGRFSGRQFSNSRSEMNVSTLELGDSALYLCASSLSGTALYNEQFFGPGTRLTVL.